Here is one T cell receptor beta chain with its context. This entry belongs to a study of blood T cell repertoires in COVID-19. Across the study: Sites across the United States, Italy and Spain contributed samples from acute and convalescent COVID-19. The cDNA or gDNA used as material had been derived from T cells, B-cell-depleted T cells, or PBMCs.

The V gene's germline CDR1 is LGHDT and CDR2 YNNKEL (reference sequence). J lost 4 bases, V lost 2 bases, and 1 base had no gene match. The CDR3 runs to 15 residues. Study processing details: Amplification of reference gene primers provided the estimated nucleated cell counts. TCRdb's table, derived via immunoSEQ multiplex PCR, lists solely in-frame clones and lacks some. Clone size and V and J calls were adopted from that table, with D and trimming inferred from the DNA. The table lists tens of thousands of clones, around 87% of them singletons. The V gene is TRBV3-1 (or the pseudogene TRBV3-2), the J gene TRBJ2-2, with 10 bases lining up with TRBD1. The origin of this receptor is a man aged 60 to 75 with acute or convalescent COVID-19. The specimen sequenced was peripheral blood. CDR3 nucleotide sequence: TGTGCCAGCAGCCAAAGACAGGGGGCCACCGGGGAGCTGTTTTTT. Encoded protein: CASSQRQGATGELFF.